This T cell receptor (beta chain) appears in the sequencing data of a study of CD8+ T cells in alopecia areata. With regard to this clone: Antigen unknown.

TCR sequencing used cDNA made by reverse transcription of extracted RNA. Sequencing used immunoSEQ multiplex PCR; TCRdb keeps in-frame clones, though not all of them. The sample consists of 70,000 or so clones, 55% to 65% of them appearing once. Study-wide results and caveats: Against the mouse data, patients shared TCRs less clearly, possibly for HLA reasons. Sequencing of scalp samples also captures resident alphabeta T cells of normal skin.

This sample comprised CD8+ T cells sorted from blood, obtained at week 0. This clonotype originated in a human donor with alopecia areata.

CDR3 nucleotide sequence: TGTGCCAGCAGTGGAAAGGGTCCCTATGGCTACACCTTC. This gives the protein CASSGKGPYGYTF. The chain is built from TRBV25-1 and TRBJ1-2; D is uncertain. Trimming left V 4 bases short and J 4 bases short, with 10 bases between. The CDR3 loop spans 13 amino acids. Germline values: CDR1 MGHDK, CDR2 SYGVNS.